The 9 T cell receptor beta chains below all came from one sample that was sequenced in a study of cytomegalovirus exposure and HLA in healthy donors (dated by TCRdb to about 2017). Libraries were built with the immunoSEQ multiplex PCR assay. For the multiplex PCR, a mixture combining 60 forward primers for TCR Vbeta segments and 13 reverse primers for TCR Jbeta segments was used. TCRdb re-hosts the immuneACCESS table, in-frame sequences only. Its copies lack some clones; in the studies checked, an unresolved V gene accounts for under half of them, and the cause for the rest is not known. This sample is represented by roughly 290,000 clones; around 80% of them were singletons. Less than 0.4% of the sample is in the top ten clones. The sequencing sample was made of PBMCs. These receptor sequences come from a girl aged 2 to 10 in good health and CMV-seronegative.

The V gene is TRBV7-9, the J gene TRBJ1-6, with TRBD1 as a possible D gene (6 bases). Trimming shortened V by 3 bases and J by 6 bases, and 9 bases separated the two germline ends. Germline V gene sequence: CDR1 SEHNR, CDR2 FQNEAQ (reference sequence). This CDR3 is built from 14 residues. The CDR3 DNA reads TGTGCCAGCAGCTTTACAGGGACTAATTCACCCCTCCACTTT. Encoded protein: CASSFTGTNSPLHF.

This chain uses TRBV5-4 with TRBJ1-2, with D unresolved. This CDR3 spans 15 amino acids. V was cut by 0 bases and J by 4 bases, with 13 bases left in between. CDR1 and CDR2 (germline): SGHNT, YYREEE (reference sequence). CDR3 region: CASSLAYAALYGYTF. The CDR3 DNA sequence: TGTGCCAGCAGCTTGGCCTACGCCGCTCTCTATGGCTACACCTTC.

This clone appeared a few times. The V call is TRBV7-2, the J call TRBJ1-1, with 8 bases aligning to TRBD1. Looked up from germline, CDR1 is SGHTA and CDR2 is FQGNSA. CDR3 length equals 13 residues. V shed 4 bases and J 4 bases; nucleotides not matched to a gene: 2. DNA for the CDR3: TGTGCCAGCAGCTCAGACAGGGGCACTGAAGCTTTCTTT. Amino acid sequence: CASSSDRGTEAFF.

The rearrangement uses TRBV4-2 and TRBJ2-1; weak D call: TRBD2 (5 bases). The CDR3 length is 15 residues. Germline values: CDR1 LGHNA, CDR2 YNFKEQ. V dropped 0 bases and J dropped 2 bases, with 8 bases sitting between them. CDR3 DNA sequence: TGTGCCAGCAGCCAAGATCGGACTCCCTACAATGAGCAGTTCTTC. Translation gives CASSQDRTPYNEQFF.

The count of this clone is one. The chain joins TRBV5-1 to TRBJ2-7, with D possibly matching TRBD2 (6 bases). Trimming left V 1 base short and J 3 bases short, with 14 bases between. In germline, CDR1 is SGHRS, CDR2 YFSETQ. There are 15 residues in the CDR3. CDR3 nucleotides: TGCGCCAGCAGCTTGCTCTCTAGCGTACTCTACGAGCAGTACTTC. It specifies CASSLLSSVLYEQYF.

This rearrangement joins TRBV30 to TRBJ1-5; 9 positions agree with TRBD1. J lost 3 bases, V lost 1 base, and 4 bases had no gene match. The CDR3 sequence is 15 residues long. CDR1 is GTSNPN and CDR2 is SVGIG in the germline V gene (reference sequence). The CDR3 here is CAWSARDRDNQPQHF. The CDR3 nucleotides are TGTGCCTGGAGTGCCCGGGACAGGGACAATCAGCCCCAGCATTTT.

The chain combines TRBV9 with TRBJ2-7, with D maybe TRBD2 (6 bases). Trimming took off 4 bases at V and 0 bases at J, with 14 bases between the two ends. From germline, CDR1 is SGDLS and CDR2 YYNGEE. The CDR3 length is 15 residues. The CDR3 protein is CASSRGSTYSYEQYF. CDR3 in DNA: TGTGCCAGCAGCCGGGGGTCCACCTACTCCTACGAGCAGTACTTC.

This CDR3 reads CASSVETRSSYNEQFF. The CDR3 DNA reads as TGTGCCAGCAGCGTAGAAACGAGGAGTTCCTACAATGAGCAGTTCTTC. This chain connects TRBV9 to TRBJ2-1; no clear D gene. V was shortened by 0 bases and J by 1 base, with 11 bases between the two germline ends. The germline CDR1 and CDR2 sequences are SGDLS and YYNGEE. The CDR3 is made up of 16 amino acids. Together with reference TRBV9 and TRBJ2-1, the CDR3 gives the full variable domain: DSGVTQTPKHLITATGQRVTLRCSPRSGDLSVYWYQQSLDQGLQFLIQYYNGEERAKGNILERFSAQQFPDLHSELNLSSLELGDSALYFCASSVETRSSYNEQFFGPGTRLTVL.

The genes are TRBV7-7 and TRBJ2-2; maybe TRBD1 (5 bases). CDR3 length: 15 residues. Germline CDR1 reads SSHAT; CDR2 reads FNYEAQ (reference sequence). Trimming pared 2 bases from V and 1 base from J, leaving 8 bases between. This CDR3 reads CASSLRQGNTGELFF. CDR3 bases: TGTGCCAGCAGCTTACGGCAGGGGAACACCGGGGAGCTGTTTTTT.